Presented here are 22 T cell receptor beta chains from one specimen sequenced in a study of prognosis after radiotherapy for stage I lung cancer. Two-round multiplex PCR on genomic DNA was the method by which TCR beta CDR3 was amplified. The first round of PCR was done with primers that matched each TRBV and TRBJ gene. TCRdb analysed the multiplex PCR reads with MiXCR anew, one entry per CDR3 protein. This table has about 34,000 distinct CDR3 sequences, around 30% appearing once. Sample: PBMCs, taken before or after stereotactic body radiation therapy (not recorded which). These receptors were collected from a donor of 50 years or more with non-small cell lung cancer.

In this sample, this clonotype turned up many times. In DNA, the CDR3 is TGTGCCAGCAGCTTAGCCCAGGGAACTAACTATGGCTACACCTTC. Its protein is CASSLAQGTNYGYTF. The chain employs TRBV7-8 and TRBJ1-2, with D tentatively TRBD1 (5 bases). CDR3 size: 15 residues. Trimming stripped 0 bases from V and 0 bases from J, with 8 bases between. Per germline, CDR1 SGHVS and CDR2 FQNEAQ.

Many counts were recorded for this clonotype. The V and J genes are TRBV6-5 and TRBJ1-4; D is perhaps TRBD1 (5 bases). CDR3 length: 15 residues. Trimming shortened V by 0 bases and J by 1 base, and 6 bases separated the two germline ends. The germline CDR1 and CDR2 sequences are MNHEY and SVGAGI. This CDR3 reads CASSYSGGTNEKLFF. CDR3 nucleotides: TGTGCCAGCAGTTACTCGGGGGGAACTAATGAAAAACTGTTTTTT.

Turning to this clonotype: One end of the junction is discordant with germline, which a read error may explain. The chain carries TRBV7-2 and TRBJ1-1; no definite D call. Per germline, CDR1 SGHTA and CDR2 FQGNSA. CDR3 length: 14 amino acids. CDR3 bases: TGTGCCGGCAGCCCGGGAAGGCAGAACACTGAAGCTTTCTTT. Amino acids: CAGSPGRQNTEAFF.

To note about this clonotype: The junction departs from the called germline gene at one end, perhaps through a read error. This chain uses TRBV6-1 with TRBJ2-7; D is perhaps TRBD1 (6 bases). The germline gives CDR1 MNHNS, CDR2 SASEGT. This CDR3 has 13 amino acids. This CDR3 reads CASRNTGNYEHYF. The CDR3 nucleotides are TGTGCCAGCAGAAATACAGGGAACTACGAGCATTACTTC.

This clonotype was counted at least ten times. The chain couples TRBV7-9 to TRBJ2-7, with no clear D. The CDR3 runs to 13 residues. V lost 0 bases and J lost 4, with 7 bases in between. The germline V gene has CDR1 SEHNR and CDR2 FQNEAQ (reference sequence). The DNA for the CDR3 is TGTGCCAGCAGCTTAGCGAACGTTTACGAGCAGTACTTC. Residues: CASSLANVYEQYF.

This clonotype was picked up many times. The J gene is TRBJ2-7, the V gene TRBV6-1; 9 nucleotides match TRBD1. Per germline, CDR1 MNHNS and CDR2 SASEGT. Losses at the gene ends were 7 bases for V and 7 bases for J; bases not matched to a gene: 8. The CDR3 extends over 13 amino acids. The CDR3 here is CASKGTGSLEQYF. CDR3 nucleotide sequence: TGTGCCAGCAAAGGGACAGGGTCCCTGGAGCAGTACTTC.

This sequence joins TRBV29-1 and TRBJ2-3; 8 positions match TRBD2. This CDR3 is built from 14 residues. In germline, CDR1 is SQVTM, CDR2 ANQGSEA. J gave up 4 bases and V 6 bases, and 9 bases lay outside the gene matches. The CDR3 DNA is TGCAGCGTCGCAGCGGGAGATTCTTCAGATACGCAGTATTTT. Protein: CSVAAGDSSDTQYF.

The table lists this clonotype with many counts. This CDR3 is CASSFYRGGEKLFF. Written as DNA, the CDR3 is TGTGCCAGCAGTTTCTACAGGGGCGGGGAAAAACTGTTTTTT. The chain has TRBV6-5 and TRBJ1-4, with 7 nucleotides matching TRBD1. The germline CDR1 and CDR2 sequences are MNHEY and SVGAGI. After removal of 4 bases from V and 8 bases from J, the junction contained 7 bases not matched to a gene. This CDR3 has 14 amino acids.

This clonotype came up many times. The gene calls are TRBV6-2 or TRBV6-3 and TRBJ1-2; 7 bases are shared with TRBD1. V lost 7 bases, J lost 4 bases, and 9 bases stayed unmatched. The CDR3 covers 14 residues. Germline CDR1 and CDR2: MNHEY and SVGEGT. CDR3 in DNA: TGTGCCAGCATCTCAGGGACAGCTCCCTATGGCTACACCTTC. The encoded protein is CASISGTAPYGYTF.

A few counts support this clonotype. In this CDR3 the conserved last residue, phenylalanine or tryptophan, is missing, so a read error is likely. This chain joins TRBV19 and TRBJ2-7; possibly TRBD1 or TRBD2 for D (5 bases each). This CDR3 spans 16 amino acids. V gave up 5 bases and J gave up 10 bases, with 27 bases separating them. Germline V gives CDR1 LNHDA, CDR2 SQIVND (reference sequence). The CDR3: CASSPPGRFGTQGQYL. The CDR3 region has the DNA TGTGCCAGTAGTCCTCCGGGGCGATTCGGGACGCAAGGTCAGTACCTC.

This clonotype was recorded many times. CDR3 protein: CASSPLQGAVVYNEQFF. CDR3 sequence (DNA): TGTGCCAGCAGCCCACTGCAGGGGGCGGTAGTCTACAATGAGCAGTTCTTC. This chain links TRBV6-1 with TRBJ2-1, with 8 bases lining up with TRBD1. Germline loops: CDR1 MNHNS, CDR2 SASEGT. V shed 6 bases and J 3 bases; nucleotides not matched to a gene: 13. The CDR3 is 17 amino acids.

This clonotype showed up many times. The V call is TRBV7-2, the J call TRBJ1-6; D unresolved. The germline V gene encodes CDR1 SGHTA and CDR2 FQGNSA. The CDR3 has 15 residues. V was shortened by 5 bases and J by 1 base, with 9 bases between the two germline ends. CDR3 region: CASSRRGSYNSPLHF. The CDR3 DNA is TGTGCCAGCAGCCGACGGGGTTCCTATAATTCACCCCTCCACTTT.

This chain links TRBV6-2 or TRBV6-3 with TRBJ1-5, with 11 bases matching TRBD1. The CDR3 loop spans 15 amino acids. Germline CDR1 reads MNHEY; CDR2 reads SVGEGT. V gave up 5 bases and J gave up 4 bases; unmatched junction bases: 4. The CDR3 protein is CASSTDRGRNQPQHF. The CDR3 DNA sequence: TGTGCCAGCAGTACGGACAGGGGGCGAAATCAGCCCCAGCATTTT.

Ten or more counts support this clonotype. A single base separates this from a much larger clone, so it may be a read error. The chain uses TRBV2 and TRBJ2-7; possibly TRBD2 for D (5 bases). The CDR3 sequence is 14 residues long. CDR1 and CDR2 (germline): SNHLY, FYNNEI. CDR3 DNA sequence: TGTGCCAGCCATAACCCTGGGAGTGGCTACGAGCAGTGCTTC. It specifies CASHNPGSGYEQCF.

In this sample, this clonotype turned up many times. The chain combines TRBV6-5 with TRBJ1-1; D not resolved. The CDR3 is made up of 14 amino acids. Germline assignment: CDR1 MNHEY and CDR2 SVGAGI. Trimming cost V 2 bases and J 5 bases, with 12 bases left between them. The CDR3 DNA sequence: TGTGCCAGCAGTTACCGGGTAGATCGGACTGAAGCTTTCTTT. Translated: CASSYRVDRTEAFF.

About this clonotype: A single base is all that separates this from a far larger clone, so a read error is likely. The rearrangement uses TRBV6-1 and TRBJ1-3; D unclear. The CDR3 totals 14 residues. Per germline, CDR1 MNHNS and CDR2 SASEGT. The CDR3 is CAIRNADSVNTIYF. The DNA for the CDR3 is TGTGCCATCAGGAACGCTGACTCTGTAAACACCATATATTTT.

A word on this clonotype: A much larger clone lies a single base off, so this may be a read error. This chain links TRBV7-2 with TRBJ1-1; TRBD1 matches 8 bases. The CDR3 extends over 11 amino acids. J gave up 10 bases and V 6 bases, and 4 bases lay outside the gene matches. CDR1 and CDR2 (germline): SGHTA, FQGNSA. The CDR3 loop reads CASRTGGRAFF. In DNA form, the CDR3 reads TGTGCCAGCAGAACAGGGGGTAGAGCTTTCTTT.

J is TRBJ1-1 and V is TRBV5-1; a possible D gene is TRBD1 (6 bases). Per the germline V gene, CDR1 is SGHRS and CDR2 is YFSETQ. V lost 4 bases and J 5 bases, leaving 18 bases between the germline ends. There are 15 residues in the CDR3. The CDR3: CASSAWGGEVTEAFF. The CDR3 DNA reads TGCGCCAGCAGCGCCTGGGGGGGCGAGGTTACTGAAGCTTTCTTT.

The gene calls are TRBV6-1 and TRBJ2-2; D is possibly TRBD1 or TRBD2 (5 bases each). Germline CDR1 is MNHNS and CDR2 is SASEGT. Trimming cost V 5 bases and J 5 bases, with 12 bases left between them. The CDR3 extends over 14 amino acids. CDR3: CASSTRGDTGELFF. The CDR3 coding sequence is TGTGCCAGCAGTACAAGGGGAGATACCGGGGAGCTGTTTTTT.

The rearrangement uses TRBV6-1 and TRBJ2-2; D may be TRBD2 (6 bases). V was pared by 6 bases and J by 3 bases, with 14 bases between. The CDR3 extends over 15 amino acids. Germline CDR1 MNHNS, CDR2 SASEGT. The CDR3 coding sequence is TGTGCCAGCAGGGGGTGTAGCGGTTACACCGGGGAGCTGTTTTTT. Translating it yields CASRGCSGYTGELFF.

The chain couples TRBV30 to TRBJ1-5, with D maybe TRBD1 (6 bases). From germline, CDR1 is GTSNPN and CDR2 SVGIG (reference sequence). This CDR3 region has 12 residues. Trimming left V 3 bases short and J 7 bases short, with 10 bases between. CDR3 DNA sequence: TGTGCCTGGAGAGTAGGGGGGCAGCCCCAGCATTTT. Amino acid sequence: CAWRVGGQPQHF. The whole variable domain, filled in from reference TRBV30 and TRBJ1-5, reads SQTIHQWPATLVQPVGSPLSLECTVEGTSNPNLYWYRQAAGRGLQLLFYSVGIGQISSEVPQNLSASRPQDRQFILSSKKLLLSDSGFYLCAWRVGGQPQHFGDGTRLSIL.

This clonotype was detected only a few times. CDR3 sequence (DNA): TGCGCCAGTCGAGGGACAGACTCCTACGAGCAGTACTTC. Protein: CASRGTDSYEQYF. The V gene is TRBV5-1, the J gene TRBJ2-7; 7 nucleotides align to TRBD1. The length of the CDR3 is 13 residues. Trimming at V came to 8 bases and at J to 0 bases, leaving 5 bases not matched to a gene. Germline values: CDR1 SGHRS, CDR2 YFSETQ. The full variable domain, with the rest looked up from reference TRBV5-1 and TRBJ2-7, is KAGVTQTPRYLIKTRGQQVTLSCSPISGHRSVSWYQQTPGQGLQFLFEYFSETQRNKGNFPGRFSGRQFSNSRSEMNVSTLELGDSALYLCASRGTDSYEQYFGPGTRLTVT.